This TCR beta chain originates from a study of blood T cell repertoires in COVID-19. Overall study: Italy, Spain and the United States were the sources of the convalescent and acute COVID-19 samples. Nucleic acid was either cDNA or gDNA, and it came from T cells, B-cell-depleted T cells, or PBMCs.

Authors' data handling: Amplification of reference gene primers provided the estimated nucleated cell counts. Sequencing was performed with immunoSEQ multiplex PCR; in TCRdb, only in-frame clones are kept and a portion is missing. V and J calls and clone size are given by that table; D and trimming were obtained from the DNA. The sample has a few hundred thousand clones, 87% seen once. Cohort allocation depended upon clinical history that participants reported. V was pared by 1 base and J by 0 bases, with 2 bases of the junction left unmatched. Germline V gene sequence: CDR1 LNHDA, CDR2 SQIVND (reference sequence). CDR3 size: 15 residues.

The V call is TRBV19, the J call TRBJ2-5; 7 bases are a match to TRBD2. This TCR came from a middle-aged woman who had recovered from COVID-19. The sample taken for sequencing was PBMCs or T cells enriched from blood (not recorded which). The chain's CDR3 is CASSIVGTNQETQYF. CDR3 coding DNA: TGTGCCAGTAGTATAGTAGGGACTAACCAAGAGACCCAGTACTTC.